This paragraph covers one T cell receptor (beta chain) sequence. Its antigen is currently unknown. This sample was included in a study of T cell responses to AZD1222 COVID-19 vaccine. This CDR3 spans 16 amino acids. The ends were cut back, 2 bases at V and 7 bases at J, with 15 bases in the middle. Germline V CDR1 and CDR2: SGHAT, FQNNGV. Study conclusions and caveats: Regions 160-218 and 743-854 dominated among vaccine-associated CD4 TCRs spanning spike. Unmutated variant regions are reportedly the target of nearly half of TCRs that are spike-specific. Following two doses of AZD1222, Spike-specific TCR breadth and depth rose.

The protocol was immunoSEQ multiplex PCR, while the TCRdb copy is restricted to in-frame clones and leaves out a portion. This table has roughly 110,000 clones, 85% to 95% appearing once. Pooled in the analysis were second doses at about 4 or about 12 weeks. The TCR sequence derives from an adult who received the AZD1222 COVID-19 vaccine. The sample in question was peripheral blood, obtained 28 days after the second AZD1222 dose. The rearrangement joins TRBV11-2 to TRBJ1-6, with D hard to call. CDR3 DNA: TGTGCCAGCAGCTTACACACTCGGGCCCCCAATTCACCCCTCCACTTT. Protein sequence: CASSLHTRAPNSPLHF.